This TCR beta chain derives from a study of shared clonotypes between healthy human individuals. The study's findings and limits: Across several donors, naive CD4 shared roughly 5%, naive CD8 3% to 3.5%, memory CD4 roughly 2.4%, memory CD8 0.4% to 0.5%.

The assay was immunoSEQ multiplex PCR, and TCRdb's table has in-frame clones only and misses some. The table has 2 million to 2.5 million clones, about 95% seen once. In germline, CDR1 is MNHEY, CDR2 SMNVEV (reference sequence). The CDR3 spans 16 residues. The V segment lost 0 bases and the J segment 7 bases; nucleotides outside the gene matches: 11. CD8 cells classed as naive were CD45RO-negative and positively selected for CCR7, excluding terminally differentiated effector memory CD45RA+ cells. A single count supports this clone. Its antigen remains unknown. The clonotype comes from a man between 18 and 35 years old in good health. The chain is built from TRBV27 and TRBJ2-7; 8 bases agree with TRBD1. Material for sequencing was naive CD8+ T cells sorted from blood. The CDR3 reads CASSLSRTGTAWEQYF. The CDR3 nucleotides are TGTGCCAGCAGTTTATCGAGGACAGGGACGGCGTGGGAGCAGTACTTC.